These 26 T cell receptor beta chains came from one sample sequenced in a study of blood T cells in healthy people across ages. PCR was performed a second time for roughly 7 to 11 cycles using a sample-barcoded 5' primer and a J-beta primer mix. A single record per CDR3 protein comes from TCRdb applying MiXCR to the 5' RACE reads. The table has 1.5 million to 2 million distinct CDR3 sequences, 39% seen once; the top ten hold 23%. The sample taken for sequencing was blood. These receptors originate from a human donor in good health.

This clonotype was found once. The rearrangement links TRBV6-1 to TRBJ1-1; D might be TRBD1 (6 bases). In germline, CDR1 is MNHNS, CDR2 SASEGT. This CDR3 is built from 16 residues. V was shortened by 1 base and J by 0 bases, with 12 bases between the two germline ends. The CDR3 is CASSEETGNLNTEAFF. The CDR3 DNA sequence: TGTGCCAGCAGTGAAGAAACAGGGAACTTGAACACTGAAGCTTTCTTT.

CDR3 amino acids: CASSLNRVKNIQYF. CDR3 DNA sequence: TGTGCCAGCAGCTTGAACAGGGTCAAAAACATTCAGTACTTC. The chain combines TRBV11-2 with TRBJ2-4, with D possibly TRBD1 on 6 matching bases. The CDR3 length is 14 residues. Germline assignment: CDR1 SGHAT and CDR2 FQNNGV. Deletions cut 3 bases from V and 3 bases from J, with 9 bases between.

The V gene is TRBV27, the J gene TRBJ1-5; the D is unclear. V was shortened by 3 bases and J by 9 bases, with 12 bases between the two germline ends. Germline CDR1 is MNHEY and CDR2 is SMNVEV (reference sequence). The CDR3 runs to 13 residues. The CDR3 DNA follows: TGTGCCAGCAGTTTTGAGGCCTCCGGGCCCCAGCATTTT. Its protein product is CASSFEASGPQHF.

The chain couples TRBV6-1 to TRBJ2-7; D tentatively fits TRBD1 or TRBD2 (5 bases each). With 4 bases removed from V and 0 bases from J, the gap between germline ends came to 10 bases. The CDR3 contains 14 residues. CDR1 MNHNS and CDR2 SASEGT come from the germline V gene. CDR3: CASSGSGTSYEQYF. As DNA, the CDR3 is TGTGCCAGCAGTGGATCGGGGACCTCCTACGAGCAGTACTTC.

This clonotype was recorded many times. This chain links TRBV29-1 with TRBJ2-3; D possibly uses TRBD1 or TRBD2 (5 bases each). V dropped 6 bases and J dropped 4 bases, with 5 bases sitting between them. Germline V gene data show CDR1 as SQVTM and CDR2 as ANQGSEA. CDR3 length equals 10 residues. Here the CDR3 reads CSVGADTQYF. CDR3 DNA: TGCAGCGTGGGGGCAGATACGCAGTATTTT.

This chain joins TRBV7-2 and TRBJ1-5; 8 bases map to TRBD1. CDR1 and CDR2 from the germline V gene are SGHTA and FQGNSA. The CDR3 length is 15 residues. Unmatched junction bases numbered 9, after V lost 5 bases and J lost 6 bases. The chain's CDR3 is CTSSPGQGEGQPQHF. The CDR3 DNA reads as TGTACCAGCAGCCCCGGACAGGGAGAGGGTCAGCCCCAGCATTTT.

This clonotype came up a few times. J is TRBJ2-7 and V is TRBV4-2; the match to TRBD2 covers 8 bases. V dropped 0 bases and J dropped 5; count of bases not matched to a gene: 3. Germline assignment: CDR1 LGHNA and CDR2 YNFKEQ. The CDR3 is made up of 14 amino acids. For the CDR3, the DNA is TGTGCCAGCAGCCAAGAGGGACTAGTCGACGAGCAGTACTTC. This sequence encodes CASSQEGLVDEQYF.

This clonotype was detected only a few times. V usage is TRBV14 and J usage is TRBJ2-3; TRBD1 might be the D (6 bases). The germline CDR1 and CDR2 sequences are SGHDN and FVKESK. Trimming pared 3 bases from V and 6 bases from J, leaving 13 bases between. The CDR3 length is 14 residues. Written as DNA, the CDR3 is TGTGCCAGCAGCCACCTGAATAGGGGGGATACGCAGTATTTT. Protein: CASSHLNRGDTQYF.

This clonotype was detected only a few times. The V call is TRBV6-2 or TRBV6-3, the J call TRBJ2-5; D uncertain. Germline CDR1 and CDR2: MNHEY and SVGEGT. The CDR3 is made up of 14 amino acids. Trimming took off 6 bases at V and 11 bases at J, with 22 bases between the two ends. CDR3 DNA sequence: TGTGCCAGCAGCGGACGGACGCTACGTTTGGAGCAGTACTTC. Translated: CASSGRTLRLEQYF.

This rearrangement joins TRBV20-1 to TRBJ1-4; D not certain. Looked up from germline, CDR1 is DFQATT and CDR2 is SNEGSKA (reference sequence). There are 13 residues in the CDR3. V was shortened by 5 bases and J by 5 bases, with 12 bases between the two germline ends. The CDR3 here is CSASGLGNEKLFF. The CDR3 DNA sequence: TGCAGTGCTTCCGGACTGGGAAATGAAAAACTGTTTTTT.

This clonotype has more than one count but fewer than ten. The chain couples TRBV5-1 to TRBJ2-4; tentatively, D is TRBD1 (6 bases). V dropped 1 base and J dropped 5 bases, with 13 bases sitting between them. CDR3 length: 15 residues. Germline V gives CDR1 SGHRS, CDR2 YFSETQ. Written as DNA, the CDR3 is TGCGCCAGCAGCTTGTTTGTGGGACAAGAAAACATTCAGTACTTC. This codes for CASSLFVGQENIQYF.

The chain is built from TRBV3-1 and TRBJ1-2; D is unresolved. V was shortened by 7 bases and J by 5 bases, with 14 bases between the two germline ends. CDR1 is LGHDT, CDR2 YNNKEL, per germline (reference sequence). There are 13 residues in the CDR3. The CDR3 DNA sequence: TGTGCCAGCACCCCGACCCTAGGATATGGCTACACCTTC. It specifies CASTPTLGYGYTF.

This clonotype was seen a few times. The chain uses TRBV27 and TRBJ1-2; 8 nucleotides agree with TRBD1. The CDR3 is 14 amino acids. Germline CDR1 MNHEY, CDR2 SMNVEV (reference sequence). J gave up 6 bases and V 3 bases, and 6 bases lay outside the gene matches. CDR3 in DNA: TGTGCCAGCAGTTTCCAGGGGGCGGGAGATGGCTACACCTTC. This codes for CASSFQGAGDGYTF.

Only a few counts were recorded for this clonotype. The rearrangement uses TRBV7-2 and TRBJ2-1; the D gene could be TRBD1 or TRBD2 (6 bases each). V lost 5 bases, J lost 5 bases, and 13 bases lay in between. Per the germline V gene, CDR1 is SGHTA and CDR2 is FQGNSA. This CDR3 has 14 residues. CDR3 in DNA: TGTGCCAGCAGCCCGGAAAGGGGGGACAATGAGCAGTTCTTC. Its protein is CASSPERGDNEQFF.

The rearrangement links TRBV7-9 to TRBJ2-6; D is uncertain. The CDR3 totals 17 residues. Trimming left V 2 bases short and J 4 bases short, with 15 bases between. CDR1 and CDR2 from the germline V gene are SEHNR and FQNEAQ (reference sequence). The CDR3 DNA follows: TGTGCCAGCAGCTTACTTCAGGATTATTCGGGGGCCAACGTCCTGACTTTC. Translated: CASSLLQDYSGANVLTF. Using reference TRBV7-9 and TRBJ2-6 for the parts outside the CDR3, the full variable domain is DTGVSQNPRHKITKRGQNVTFRCDPISEHNRLYWYRQTLGQGPEFLTYFQNEAQLEKSRLLSDRFSAERPKGSFSTLEIQRTEQGDSAMYLCASSLLQDYSGANVLTFGAGSRLTVL.

The chain links TRBV9 to TRBJ2-3; D remains ambiguous. The ends were cut back, 3 bases at V and 3 bases at J, with 8 bases in the middle. The CDR3 loop spans 13 amino acids. The germline gives CDR1 SGDLS, CDR2 YYNGEE. The CDR3: CASSAGTTDTQYF. In DNA form, the CDR3 reads TGTGCCAGCAGCGCGGGCACGACAGATACGCAGTATTTT.

This chain links TRBV7-8 with TRBJ2-1; D is undetermined. Germline V gives CDR1 SGHVS, CDR2 FQNEAQ. The CDR3 loop spans 13 amino acids. Between the trimmed V and J ends, which lost 1 base and 8 bases, there was a span of 9 bases. This CDR3 is CASSLVHWYEQFF. The CDR3 bases are TGTGCCAGCAGCTTAGTCCATTGGTATGAGCAGTTCTTC.

The V gene is TRBV7-8, the J gene TRBJ2-5; 8 nucleotides agree with TRBD1. This CDR3 region has 16 residues. Germline-derived CDR1 and CDR2 are SGHVS and FQNEAQ. The V and J ends lost 4 bases and 7 bases, in that order; junction bases with no gene match: 14. CDR3 nucleotide sequence: TGTGCCAGCAGCTCCTTCTTGGGACAGGTCGGAGGGACCCAGTACTTC. This translates into CASSSFLGQVGGTQYF.

In this sample, this clonotype turned up a few times. V and J are TRBV28 and TRBJ2-7; 9 nucleotides agree with TRBD1. The germline gives CDR1 MDHEN, CDR2 SYDVKM. Losses at the gene ends were 6 bases for V and 5 bases for J; bases not matched to a gene: 8. The CDR3 runs to 14 residues. The CDR3 spells CASRTGQGADEQYF. The CDR3 coding sequence is TGTGCCAGCAGGACGGGACAGGGAGCGGACGAGCAGTACTTC. Together with reference TRBV28 and TRBJ2-7, the CDR3 gives the full variable domain: DVKVTQSSRYLVKRTGEKVFLECVQDMDHENMFWYRQDPGLGLRLIYFSYDVKMKEKGDIPEGYSVSREKKERFSLILESASTNQTSMYLCASRTGQGADEQYFGPGTRLTVT.

This CDR3 reads CASSQEGTGGDQPQHF. The CDR3 DNA reads as TGCGCCAGCAGCCAAGAAGGTACAGGTGGAGATCAGCCCCAGCATTTT. V gene TRBV4-1 combines with J gene TRBJ1-5; D may be TRBD1 (5 bases). The CDR3 is 16 amino acids. Germline V gene sequence: CDR1 MGHRA, CDR2 YSYEKL. Trimming cost V 0 bases and J 5 bases, with 14 bases left between them.

The rearrangement joins TRBV9 to TRBJ2-5; 16 bases match TRBD2. The CDR3 runs to 17 residues. V lost 3 bases, J lost 4 bases, and 6 bases stayed unmatched. Germline V gene lookup returns CDR1 SGDLS and CDR2 YYNGEE. CDR3: CASSAGTSGGAPETQYF. The CDR3 DNA is TGTGCCAGCAGCGCCGGGACTAGCGGGGGGGCCCCAGAGACCCAGTACTTC.

The chain recombines TRBV24-1 with TRBJ2-1; 10 nucleotides agree with TRBD2. Trimming removed 0 bases from V and 9 bases from J; junction bases left unmatched: 7. CDR3 length: 16 amino acids. The germline V gene encodes CDR1 KGHDR and CDR2 SFDVKD. CDR3 nucleotide sequence: TGTGCCACCAGTGATTTGCGAGCGGGGGGGAGGTCTGAGCAGTTCTTC. Protein product: CATSDLRAGGRSEQFF.

The chain joins TRBV29-1 to TRBJ1-1; 8 bases fit TRBD1. CDR3 length: 14 amino acids. Trimming took 5 bases from V and 9 from J; bases not matched to a gene: 14. The germline gives CDR1 SQVTM, CDR2 ANQGSEA. The CDR3 here is CSVPPDRVFAQAFF. DNA of the CDR3: TGCAGCGTTCCCCCGGACAGGGTGTTTGCTCAAGCTTTCTTT.

V and J are TRBV27 and TRBJ1-4, with D perhaps matching TRBD1 (5 bases). The CDR3 contains 14 residues. Germline CDR1 MNHEY, CDR2 SMNVEV (reference sequence). V was cut by 6 bases and J by 8 bases, with 16 bases left in between. This CDR3 is CASRTYGGREKLFF. CDR3 in DNA: TGTGCCAGCAGAACCTACGGGGGTAGAGAAAAACTGTTTTTT.

This clonotype was detected many times. The V call is TRBV11-1, the J call TRBJ2-1; 11 bases line up with TRBD2. This CDR3 has 15 amino acids. Germline CDR1 and CDR2: SGHAT and FQDESV (reference sequence). V was pared by 5 bases and J by 9 bases, with 9 bases of the junction left unmatched. The DNA for the CDR3 is TGTGCCAGCAGCCGAACTAGCGGGGGTGGATCTGAGCAGTTCTTC. Amino acid sequence: CASSRTSGGGSEQFF. Using reference TRBV11-1 and TRBJ2-1 for the parts outside the CDR3, the full variable domain is EAEVAQSPRYKITEKSQAVAFWCDPISGHATLYWYRQILGQGPELLVQFQDESVVDDSQLPKDRFSAERLKGVDSTLKIQPAELGDSAMYLCASSRTSGGGSEQFFGPGTRLTVL.

The rearrangement links TRBV4-2 to TRBJ2-3; 7 bases fit TRBD1. With 5 bases clipped from V and 2 bases from J, the junction kept 7 bases outside the gene matches. Germline V gene lookup returns CDR1 LGHNA and CDR2 YNFKEQ. This CDR3 is 15 amino acids long. CDR3 sequence (DNA): TGTGCCAGCAGCGACGACAGGGTAGACACAGATACGCAGTATTTT. Protein product: CASSDDRVDTDTQYF.